A selection of T cell receptor beta chains follows, all from one sample in a study of breast tumors, draining lymph nodes, adjacent tissues. TCRdb fed the multiplex PCR reads into MiXCR, producing one record per CDR3 protein. The sample has 200,000 to 300,000 distinct CDR3 sequences, around 31% seen once; the top ten hold over 0.95%. Sample: axillary lymph node tissue. The source of these receptors is a female donor with breast cancer. Some clones in this sample may be carry-over from other donors' samples. The CDR3 runs from the conserved cysteine through the conserved F or W. D genes are given only for firm matches. Rows may omit the clone size; those that give it use once, few, many or a size class.

d_gene	abundance	v_gene	j_gene	CDR3aa	CDR3nt
TRBD1	many	TRBV29-1	TRBJ1-4	CSVDMTGTNEKLFF	TGCAGCGTTGACATGACAGGGACTAATGAAAAACTGTTTTTT
TRBD2	many	TRBV19	TRBJ2-1	CASRDGRAGEQFF	TGTGCCAGTAGGGACGGGAGGGCGGGTGAGCAGTTCTTC
-	many	TRBV4-2	TRBJ1-3	CASSQARGGGNTIYF	TGTGCCAGCAGCCAAGCGCGGGGGGGTGGAAACACCATATATTTT
TRBD1	-	TRBV11-2	TRBJ2-1	CASSLFGQGWESSHNEQFF	TGTGCCAGCAGCTTATTCGGACAGGGATGGGAAAGCTCCCACAATGAGCAGTTCTTC
-	many	TRBV2	TRBJ2-3	CASVGPSTDTQYF	TGTGCCAGCGTTGGACCAAGCACAGATACGCAGTATTTT
TRBD1	many	TRBV3-1	TRBJ1-6	CASSQTWTGDSPLHF	TGTGCCAGCAGCCAAACCTGGACAGGGGATTCACCCCTCCACTTT
TRBD2	-	TRBV28	TRBJ2-1	CASSSLAGIAYNEQFF	TGTGCCAGCAGTTCGTTAGCGGGAATCGCCTACAATGAGCAGTTCTTC
TRBD1	many	TRBV9	TRBJ1-6	CASGGDGQGISPNSPLHF	TGTGCCAGCGGAGGGGATGGACAGGGTATAAGTCCCAATTCACCCCTCCACTTT
-	many	TRBV30	TRBJ2-5	CAWSVGSGQETQYF	TGTGCCTGGAGTGTGGGTAGCGGACAAGAGACCCAGTACTTC
-	many	TRBV7-6	TRBJ2-3	CASSQQSDTQYF	TGTGCCAGCAGTCAACAGTCAGATACGCAGTATTTT
-	many	TRBV7-8	TRBJ2-3	CASSFQGDDTQYF	TGTGCCAGCAGCTTCCAAGGTGACGATACGCAGTATTTT
-	many	TRBV25-1	TRBJ2-7	CASSETRRSYEQYF	TGTGCCAGCAGTGAAACCCGAAGGTCCTACGAGCAGTACTTC
-	-	TRBV7-2	TRBJ2-7	CASSFYICSAATVYEQYF	-
TRBD1	-	TRBV28	TRBJ2-3	CASNPPGQITDTQYF	TGTGCCAGCAACCCTCCGGGACAGATCACAGATACGCAGTATTTT
TRBD2	many	TRBV2	TRBJ2-1	CASSELAGYNEQFF	TGTGCCAGCAGTGAACTAGCGGGGTACAATGAGCAGTTCTTC
-	-	TRBV3-1	TRBJ2-7	CASEGRDSSYEQYF	TGTGCCAGCGAAGGTCGGGACTCCTCCTACGAGCAGTACTTC
-	many	TRBV5-1	TRBJ1-2	CASGMGVGVNYGYTF	TGCGCCAGCGGCATGGGGGTCGGCGTTAACTATGGCTACACCTTC
-	-	TRBV2	TRBJ1-1	CASILRGMNTEAFF	TGTGCCAGCATTCTGAGGGGGATGAACACTGAAGCTTTCTTT
-	many	TRBV6-4	TRBJ2-2	CASSDSTVNTGELFF	TGTGCCAGCAGTGACTCGACAGTGAACACCGGGGAGCTGTTTTTT
-	many	TRBV29-1	TRBJ2-5	CSVEETQYF	TGCAGCGTTGAGGAGACCCAGTACTTC
TRBD1	-	TRBV20-1	TRBJ1-5	CSARPTGTGAQPQHF	TGCAGTGCTAGACCCACCGGGACAGGGGCTCAGCCCCAGCATTTT
TRBD1	many	TRBV6-4	TRBJ1-2	CASHPTGGNYGYTF	TGTGCCAGCCACCCCACAGGGGGGAACTATGGCTACACCTTC
TRBD2	many	TRBV7-3	TRBJ2-7	CASRPSGGSYEQYF	TGTGCCAGCAGGCCTAGCGGTGGCTCCTACGAGCAGTACTTC
-	few	TRBV12-3/TRBV12-4	TRBJ1-1	CASSFRIRGAWNTEAFF	TGTGCCAGCAGCTTTAGGATCAGGGGCGCATGGAACACTGAAGCTTTCTTT
-	-	TRBV7-8	TRBJ2-7	CASSFYICSASSGYEQYF	-
TRBD1	many	TRBV24-1	TRBJ2-7	CATSDQGQGVEQYF	TGTGCCACCAGTGATCAGGGACAGGGCGTCGAGCAGTACTTC
-	-	TRBV20-1	TRBJ2-5	CSARDRGSPGRNQETRYF	TGCAGTGCTAGAGATCGGGGCTCCCCGGGACGAAACCAAGAGACCCGGTACTTC
TRBD2	many	TRBV9	TRBJ2-1	CASSADLPGLAAASEQFF	TGTGCCAGCAGCGCCGACCTCCCGGGACTAGCGGCCGCAAGTGAGCAGTTCTTC
-	-	TRBV5-1	TRBJ1-1	CASSLVQGDTEAFF	TGCGCCAGCAGCTTGGTTCAGGGAGACACTGAAGCTTTCTTT
-	-	TRBV20-1	TRBJ1-5	CSARDLTEHF	TGCAGTGCTAGAGATCTGACCGAGCATTTT
-	few	TRBV3-1	TRBJ1-2	CASSQTRRGSYGYTF	TGTGCCAGCAGCCAGACCCGCAGGGGATCCTATGGCTACACCTTC
-	-	TRBV30	TRBJ1-3	CAWSPRTAGGGYTIYF	TGTGCCTGGAGTCCGCGGACAGCGGGAGGCGGCTACACCATATATTTT
TRBD1	many	TRBV5-1	TRBJ1-2	CASSQDRRPYTF	TGCGCCAGCAGCCAGGACAGGCGGCCCTACACCTTC
TRBD1	many	TRBV19	TRBJ1-5	CASRHWRTGDNQPQHF	TGTGCCAGTAGGCACTGGAGGACAGGAGACAATCAGCCCCAGCATTTT